This T cell receptor beta chain was found in a study of blood T cell repertoires in COVID-19. Across the whole study: PBMCs, B-cell-depleted T cells, or T cells provided the cDNA or gDNA that made up the material.

Generated by immunoSEQ multiplex PCR, the TCRdb table keeps only in-frame clones and is missing some. The data show fewer than 250,000 clones, 84% seen once. Participant ages covered roughly 18 to 89 years across approximately 25 US areas. Self-reported history from a screening survey and questionnaire set each donor's cohort. Individuals in the exposed group had encountered a COVID-19 case within 2 weeks preceding study entry. Germline loops: CDR1 SGHRS, CDR2 YFSETQ. This CDR3 is built from 13 residues. V dropped 0 bases and J dropped 5 bases, with 6 bases sitting between them. V is TRBV5-1 and J is TRBJ2-1, with D possibly matching TRBD1 (5 bases). The clonotype originates from a woman younger than 45 who had been exposed to COVID-19. Sequenced sample: PBMCs or T cells enriched from blood (not recorded which). The CDR3 reads CASSLDRNNEQFF. CDR3 nucleotide sequence: TGCGCCAGCAGCTTGGACAGGAACAATGAGCAGTTCTTC.